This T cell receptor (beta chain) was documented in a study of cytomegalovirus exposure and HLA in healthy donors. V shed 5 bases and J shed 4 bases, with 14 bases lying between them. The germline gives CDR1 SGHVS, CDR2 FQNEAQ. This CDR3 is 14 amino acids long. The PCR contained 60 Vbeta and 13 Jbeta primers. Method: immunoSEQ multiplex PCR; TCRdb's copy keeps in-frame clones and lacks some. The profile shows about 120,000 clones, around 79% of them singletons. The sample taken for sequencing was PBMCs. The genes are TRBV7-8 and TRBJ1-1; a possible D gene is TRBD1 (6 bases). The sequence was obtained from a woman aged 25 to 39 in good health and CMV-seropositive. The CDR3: CASSQAGGATEAFF. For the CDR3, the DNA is TGTGCCAGCAGCCAAGCGGGGGGGGCCACTGAAGCTTTCTTT.